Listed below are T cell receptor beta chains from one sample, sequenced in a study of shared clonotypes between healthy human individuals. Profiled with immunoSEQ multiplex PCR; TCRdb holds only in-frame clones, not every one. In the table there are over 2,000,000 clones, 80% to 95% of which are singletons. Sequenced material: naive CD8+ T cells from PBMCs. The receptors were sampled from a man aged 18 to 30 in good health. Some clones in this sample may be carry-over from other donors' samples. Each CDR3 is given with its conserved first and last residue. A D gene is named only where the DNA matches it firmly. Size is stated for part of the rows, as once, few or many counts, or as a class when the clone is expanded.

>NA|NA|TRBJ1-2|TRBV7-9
CASSEGSRGYTF
TGTGCCAGCTCCGAGGGTAGTCGCGGCTACACCTTC
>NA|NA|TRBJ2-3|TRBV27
CASSLGGGSTDTQYF
TGTGCCAGCAGTTTGGGAGGTGGAAGCACAGATACGCAGTATTTT
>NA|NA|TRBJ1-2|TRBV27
CASGYPGENYGYTF
TGTGCCAGCGGATATCCCGGGGAAAACTATGGCTACACCTTC
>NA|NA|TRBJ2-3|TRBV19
CASSPAATGRTDTQYF
TGTGCCAGTAGTCCCGCGGCCACCGGGCGAACAGATACGCAGTATTTT
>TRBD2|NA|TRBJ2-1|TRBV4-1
CASSQGRAGGGNEQFF
TGCGCCAGCAGCCAAGGACGGGCGGGAGGAGGTAATGAGCAGTTCTTC
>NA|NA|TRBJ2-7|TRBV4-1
CASSQEFSVTYEQYF
TGCGCCAGCAGCCAAGAATTCTCAGTGACCTACGAGCAGTACTTC
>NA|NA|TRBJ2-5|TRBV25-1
CASSELSTGRKETQYF
TGTGCCAGCAGTGAATTATCGACAGGCCGCAAAGAGACCCAGTACTTC
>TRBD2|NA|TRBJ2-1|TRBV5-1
CASSLEFSSGVNEQFF
TGCGCCAGCAGCTTGGAATTTTCTAGCGGGGTAAATGAGCAGTTCTTC
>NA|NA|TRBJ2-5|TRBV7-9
CASSSGASYF
TGTGCCAGCAGCTCGGGAGCCTCTTACTTC
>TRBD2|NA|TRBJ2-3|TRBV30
CASILAGEADTQYF
TGTGCCTCTATACTGGCGGGAGAGGCAGATACGCAGTATTTT
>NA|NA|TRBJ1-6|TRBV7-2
CASSFLGASPLHF
TGTGCCAGCAGCTTTCTTGGGGCTTCACCCCTCCACTTT
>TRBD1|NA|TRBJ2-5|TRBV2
CASSTRQGSETQYF
TGTGCCAGCAGTACCCGACAGGGTTCAGAGACCCAGTACTTC
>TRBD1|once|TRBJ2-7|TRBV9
CASSSFSDRKGEQYF
TGTGCCAGCAGCTCCTTCTCGGACAGGAAGGGAGAGCAGTACTTC
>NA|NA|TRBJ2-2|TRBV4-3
CASSNKVWAGELFF
TGCGCCAGCAGCAACAAAGTCTGGGCCGGGGAGCTGTTTTTT
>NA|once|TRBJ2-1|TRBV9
CASSAPPAMGQFF
TGTGCCAGCAGCGCCCCCCCTGCCATGGGGCAGTTCTTC
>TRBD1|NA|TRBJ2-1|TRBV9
CASSGGQVNEQFF
TGTGCCAGCAGCGGCGGACAGGTCAATGAGCAGTTCTTC
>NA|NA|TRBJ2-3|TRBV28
CASSSGLSPDTQYF
TGTGCCAGCAGTTCCGGACTCTCCCCCGATACGCAGTATTTT
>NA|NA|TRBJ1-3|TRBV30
CAWSLAPLWAGNTIYF
TGTGCCTGGAGTCTTGCCCCTCTTTGGGCTGGAAACACCATATATTTT
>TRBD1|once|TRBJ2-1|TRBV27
CASSSGTGHYNEQFF
TGTGCCAGCAGTTCCGGGACAGGCCACTACAATGAGCAGTTCTTC
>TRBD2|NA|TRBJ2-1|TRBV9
CASTVSGRDNEQFF
TGTGCCAGCACCGTCAGCGGGAGAGACAATGAGCAGTTCTTC
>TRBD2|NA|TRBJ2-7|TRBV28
CASSLAGVAYEQYF
TGTGCCAGCAGTCTAGCGGGAGTGGCGTACGAGCAGTACTTC
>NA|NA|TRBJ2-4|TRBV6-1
CASSVEGTIQYF
TGTGCCAGCAGTGTGGAGGGAACCATTCAGTACTTC
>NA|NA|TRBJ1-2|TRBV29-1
CSVDPRTDYGYTF
TGCAGCGTTGACCCCCGGACGGACTATGGCTACACCTTC